These 12 T cell receptor beta chains came from one sample sequenced in a study of neurological immune-mediated disorders. TCRdb redid the calling of the 5' RACE reads with MiXCR, one entry per CDR3 protein. The table includes roughly 36,000 distinct CDR3 sequences, 3% to 3.5% detected once. The time point here: longitudinal time-point 1 (baseline). Sequencing was carried out using PBMCs. These receptors originate from a woman aged 55-69 years with multiple sclerosis.

At least ten counts were recorded for this clonotype. V is TRBV29-1 and J is TRBJ1-3; D gene unclear. The germline V gene has CDR1 SQVTM and CDR2 ANQGSEA. This CDR3 comprises 13 residues. The CDR3 region has the DNA TGCAGTCGTACGACCTACTCTGGAAACACCATATATTTT. Its translation: CSRTTYSGNTIYF.

By share of the sample, this clonotype is medium-sized. The genes are TRBV10-2 and TRBJ2-7; TRBD2 matches 8 bases. The V gene end was trimmed by 7 bases and the J gene end by 2 bases; junction bases not matched to a gene: 10. This CDR3 region has 15 residues. CDR1 and CDR2 from the germline V gene are WSHSY and SAAADI. The CDR3 bases are TGCGCCAGCACTGGTAGCGGGACATTGACCTACGAGCAGTACTTC. Amino acids: CASTGSGTLTYEQYF.

There are many counts of this clonotype. This chain connects TRBV12-3 or TRBV12-4 to TRBJ1-1; D is perhaps TRBD1 (5 bases). Deletions cut 3 bases from V and 4 bases from J, with 12 bases between. This CDR3 has 14 residues. The DNA of the CDR3 is TGTGCCAGCAGTTTTGGGGGTTCGAGCACTGAAGCTTTCTTT. Protein sequence: CASSFGGSSTEAFF.

This clonotype was observed at least ten times. V and J are TRBV7-2 and TRBJ2-1; D unclear. This CDR3 has 14 residues. Germline assignment: CDR1 SGHTA and CDR2 FQGNSA. V dropped 0 bases and J dropped 4 bases, with 7 bases sitting between them. The CDR3 sequence: CASSLAGKYNEQFF. DNA for the CDR3: TGTGCCAGCAGCTTAGCGGGGAAGTACAATGAGCAGTTCTTC.

This clonotype showed up many times. The chain carries TRBV18 and TRBJ1-3; 7 bases are a match to TRBD1. Germline CDR1 KGHSH, CDR2 LQKENI. After removal of 0 bases from V and 3 bases from J, the junction contained 2 bases not matched to a gene. CDR3 size: 15 residues. The CDR3 region is CASSPPTGRGNTIYF. CDR3 nucleotides: TGTGCCAGCTCACCACCGACAGGGCGTGGAAACACCATATATTTT. Combining the CDR3 with reference TRBV18 and TRBJ1-3 gives the whole variable domain NAGVMQNPRHLVRRRGQEARLRCSPMKGHSHVYWYRQLPEEGLKFMVYLQKENIIDESGMPKERFSAEFPKEGPSILRIQQVVRGDSAAYFCASSPPTGRGNTIYFGEGSWLTVV.

Comment on this clonotype: Germline is not matched at one junction end, which may reflect a read error. The chain has TRBV5-5 and TRBJ1-6; D is perhaps TRBD1 (6 bases). The CDR3 extends over 15 amino acids. Germline V CDR1 and CDR2: SGHKS, YYEKEE (reference sequence). CDR3 DNA sequence: TGTGTCAGCAGCTTTGTCGGGGGGCCGAATTCAACCCTCAACTTT. This sequence encodes CVSSFVGGPNSTLNF.

This clonotype occurred many times. This chain links TRBV3-1 with TRBJ1-1; D is uncertain. Trimming pared 2 bases from V and 6 bases from J, leaving 7 bases between. CDR1 and CDR2 (germline): LGHDT, YNNKEL (reference sequence). The CDR3 consists of 12 residues. DNA for the CDR3: TGTGCCAGCAGCCAATCTTTTTCTGAAGCTTTCTTT. Encoded protein: CASSQSFSEAFF. Together with reference TRBV3-1 and TRBJ1-1, the CDR3 gives the full variable domain: DTAVSQTPKYLVTQMGNDKSIKCEQNLGHDTMYWYKQDSKKFLKIMFSYNNKELIINETVPNRFSPKSPDKAHLNLHINSLELGDSAVYFCASSQSFSEAFFGQGTRLTVV.

Many counts were recorded for this clonotype. V usage is TRBV20-1 and J usage is TRBJ2-7; D is perhaps TRBD1 (6 bases). There are 12 residues in the CDR3. V lost 6 bases, J lost 3 bases, and 12 bases lay in between. The germline V gene encodes CDR1 DFQATT and CDR2 SNEGSKA (reference sequence). For the CDR3, the DNA is TGCAGTGCCCCTGGACAGAACTACGAGCAGTACTTC. Encoded protein: CSAPGQNYEQYF.

Sample share makes this clonotype medium-sized. The gene calls are TRBV5-6 and TRBJ2-5; a possible D gene is TRBD2 (5 bases). Trimming shortened V by 0 bases and J by 5 bases, and 8 bases separated the two germline ends. The CDR3 covers 13 residues. The germline gives CDR1 SGHDT, CDR2 YYEEEE. This CDR3 reads CASSLGRRETQYF. CDR3 bases: TGTGCCAGCAGCTTGGGTCGGAGGGAGACCCAGTACTTC.

This clonotype was counted at least ten times. The genes are TRBV3-1 and TRBJ1-2; D unresolved. Trimming took off 0 bases at V and 4 bases at J, with 15 bases between the two ends. Germline CDR1 is LGHDT and CDR2 is YNNKEL (reference sequence). There are 16 residues in the CDR3. CDR3 amino acids: CASSQDDSLRGYGYTF. As DNA, the CDR3 is TGTGCCAGCAGCCAAGATGACTCGCTGCGAGGCTATGGCTACACCTTC. Combining the CDR3 with reference TRBV3-1 and TRBJ1-2 gives the whole variable domain DTAVSQTPKYLVTQMGNDKSIKCEQNLGHDTMYWYKQDSKKFLKIMFSYNNKELIINETVPNRFSPKSPDKAHLNLHINSLELGDSAVYFCASSQDDSLRGYGYTFGSGTRLTVV.

This clonotype was observed many times. The CDR3 loop reads CASSQRGQGGQETQYF. The CDR3 bases are TGTGCCAGCAGTCAAAGGGGACAGGGTGGCCAAGAGACCCAGTACTTC. V usage is TRBV2 and J usage is TRBJ2-5; 9 bases fit TRBD1. With 5 bases clipped from V and 1 base from J, the junction kept 8 bases outside the gene matches. The length of the CDR3 is 16 residues. Germline CDR1 SNHLY, CDR2 FYNNEI.

This clonotype came up many times. The rearrangement uses TRBV7-6 and TRBJ2-7; D might be TRBD1 or TRBD2, each matching 5 bases. Trimming cost V 1 base and J 0 bases, with 10 bases left between them. The CDR3 is 15 amino acids. CDR1 and CDR2 (germline): SGHVS, FNYEAQ. The CDR3 spells CASSLGDHSSYEQYF. For the CDR3, the DNA is TGTGCCAGCAGCTTAGGGGACCATAGCTCCTACGAGCAGTACTTC.